This TCR beta chain was recovered during a study of spatial heterogeneity in lung cancer. Each CDR3 protein is one row after TCRdb ran MiXCR on the 5' RACE reads. The table shows about 6,100 distinct CDR3 sequences, with about 12% occurring only once. Sample time point: sample taken at primary tumor resection. As regards this clonotype: This beta chain lies outside the target of a library built for alpha chains; its clone size means little.

This CDR3 has 13 amino acids. Germline CDR1 and CDR2: SQVTM and ANQGSEA. V lost 5 bases, J lost 2 bases, and 12 bases lay in between. Here the sequenced sample was lung tissue, taken at surgery. The receptor's source is a human donor with early-stage non-small cell lung cancer. The chain uses TRBV29-1 and TRBJ1-1, with D maybe TRBD1 (5 bases). CDR3 sequence (DNA): TGCAGCGTTTTCGACAGCATAAACACTGAAGCTTTCTTT. Translating gives CSVFDSINTEAFF.